A single TCR beta chain is shown here with its context. This sample stems from a study of CD8+ T cells in alopecia areata. From alopecia areata patients, lesional scalp punch biopsies and peripheral blood were collected. Once RNA had been extracted, it was reverse transcribed into cDNA to act as the sequencing template. Here immunoSEQ multiplex PCR was the method, and the copy in TCRdb shows in-frame clones only, minus some. The sample shows some 150,000 clones, under 60% of them seen only once. Trimming took 1 base from V and 5 from J, leaving 8 bases between them. The CDR3 covers 13 residues. Germline V gene sequence: CDR1 SGHTA, CDR2 FQGNSA.

This chain connects TRBV7-2 to TRBJ2-5, with D hard to call. Sample: CD8+ T cells sorted from blood, taken at week 0. The source of this sequence is a human donor with alopecia areata. The CDR3 bases are TGTGCCAGCAGCTTAGTACAGTTTGAGACCCAGTACTTC. This encodes CASSLVQFETQYF.